One T cell receptor beta chain is described in this entry. The antigen remains unidentified. The data derive from a study of cytomegalovirus exposure and HLA in healthy donors. General observations from the study: Associated with cytomegalovirus, according to the listing, were around 160 TCR beta chains.

The CDR3 consists of 13 residues. The V gene's germline CDR1 is LGHNA and CDR2 YSLEER. The V end was cut by 2 bases, the J end by 7 bases, with 11 bases between. PCR employed 60 Vbeta and 13 Jbeta primers. Only in-frame clones appear in the TCRdb table, and some are missing; sequencing was by immunoSEQ multiplex PCR. Of about 120,000 clones in the sample, approximately 80% were seen once. The sample was PBMCs. V usage is TRBV4-3 and J usage is TRBJ1-2; D remains unclear. The TCR originated in a man aged 18 to 30 in good health and CMV-seronegative. The chain's CDR3 is CASSQTRDTGYTF. CDR3 sequence (DNA): TGCGCCAGCAGCCAAACTCGGGATACTGGCTACACCTTC.